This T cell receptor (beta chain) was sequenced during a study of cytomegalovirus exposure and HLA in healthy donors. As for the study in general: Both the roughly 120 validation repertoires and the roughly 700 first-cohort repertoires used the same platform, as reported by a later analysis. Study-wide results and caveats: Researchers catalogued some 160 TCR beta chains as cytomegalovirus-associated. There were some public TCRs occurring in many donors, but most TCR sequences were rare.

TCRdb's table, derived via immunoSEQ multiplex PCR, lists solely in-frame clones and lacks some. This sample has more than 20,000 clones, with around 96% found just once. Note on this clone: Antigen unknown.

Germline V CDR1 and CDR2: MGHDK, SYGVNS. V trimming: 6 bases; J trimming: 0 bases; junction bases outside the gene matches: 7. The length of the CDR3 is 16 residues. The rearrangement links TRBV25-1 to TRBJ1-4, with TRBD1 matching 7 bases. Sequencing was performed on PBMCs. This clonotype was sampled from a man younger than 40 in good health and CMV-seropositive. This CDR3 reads CASSGGTGATNEKLFF. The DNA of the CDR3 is TGTGCCAGCAGCGGGGGTACAGGGGCAACTAATGAAAAACTGTTTTTT.